This TCR beta chain was retrieved from a study of radiation and T cells in renal cell carcinoma. CDR1 and CDR2 from the germline V gene are SGHTA and FQGNSA. V lost 7 bases and J lost 2, with 9 bases in between. The CDR3 length is 13 residues. Whole-study findings and limits: Top tumor clonotypes rose in blood 2 weeks post-radiation, then contracted.

TCRdb keeps only in-frame clones here, not all; method: immunoSEQ multiplex PCR. The repertoire holds some 76,000 clones, with 82% as singletons. Stated time point: blood 2 weeks post-SBRT. The treatment denotes: 15 Gy SBRT to primary tumor, nephrectomy 4 weeks later. Radiation-treated patients gave blood at baseline, week 2 and week 4. A remark on this clone: The antigen is not known.

V and J are TRBV7-2 and TRBJ2-1, with D perhaps matching TRBD1 (5 bases). This receptor was obtained from a man aged 55 to 70 with renal cell carcinoma. Sequenced material: blood, taken from a patient whose treatment included radiotherapy and nephrectomy. This chain's CDR3 is CASTRQTYNEQFF. The CDR3 bases are TGTGCCAGCACCCGACAGACCTACAATGAGCAGTTCTTC.